The rows below give T cell receptor beta chains drawn from one sample of a study of cytomegalovirus exposure and HLA in healthy donors. Profiled with immunoSEQ multiplex PCR; TCRdb holds only in-frame clones, not every one. This specimen shows some 75,000 clones; the ten leading clones hold 4% to 6%. Material: PBMCs. These receptor sequences come from a man in his forties or fifties in good health and CMV-seronegative. Each CDR3 is given with its conserved first and last residue. Fields, in order: J gene, D gene, V gene, CDR3 DNA, CDR3 protein. The D gene is left open where the match is weak.

J gene: TRBJ1-1; D gene: TRBD1; V gene: TRBV5-6; CDR3 DNA: TGTGCCAGCAGCTTGAATTACAGGGGTGGAACTGAAGCTTTCTTT; CDR3 protein: CASSLNYRGGTEAFF
J gene: TRBJ1-5; D gene: TRBD1; V gene: TRBV19; CDR3 DNA: TGTGCCAGTAGTTTTACAGGGGACGGCAATCAGCCCCAGCATTTT; CDR3 protein: CASSFTGDGNQPQHF
J gene: TRBJ2-7; D gene: TRBD1; V gene: TRBV7-2; CDR3 DNA: TGTGCCAGCACCCTAGGGACAGGGAATCTCGAGCAGTACTTC; CDR3 protein: CASTLGTGNLEQYF
J gene: TRBJ2-7; D gene: TRBD2; V gene: TRBV27; CDR3 DNA: TGTGCCAGCAGTTACTCTAGCGGCACGTACGAGCAGTACTTC; CDR3 protein: CASSYSSGTYEQYF
J gene: TRBJ2-5; D gene: TRBD1; V gene: TRBV6-1; CDR3 DNA: TGTGCCAGCAGTGAATCGACAGGGAGCGGAGAGACCCAGTACTTC; CDR3 protein: CASSESTGSGETQYF
J gene: TRBJ1-1; D gene: TRBD1; V gene: TRBV6-5; CDR3 DNA: TGTGCCAGCAGTAGCCAGGGGGCGGGGAACACTGAAGCTTTCTTT; CDR3 protein: CASSSQGAGNTEAFF
J gene: TRBJ1-1; D gene: TRBD1; V gene: TRBV15; CDR3 DNA: TGTGCCACCGCGACCGGGACAGGATATGTTTCGGGATTT; CDR3 protein: CATATGTGYVSGF
J gene: TRBJ2-7; D gene: -; V gene: TRBV7-2; CDR3 DNA: TGTGCCAGCAGCCATGTTACAGCAGGGTACGAGCAGTACTTC; CDR3 protein: CASSHVTAGYEQYF
J gene: TRBJ2-7; D gene: TRBD1; V gene: TRBV5-1; CDR3 DNA: TGCGCCAGCAGCGCCGGACAGGCCACCTCCTACGAGCAGTACTTC; CDR3 protein: CASSAGQATSYEQYF
J gene: TRBJ1-4; D gene: -; V gene: TRBV29-1; CDR3 DNA: TGCAGCGTTTCCGGACAGAAGAATGAAAAACTGTTTTTT; CDR3 protein: CSVSGQKNEKLFF
J gene: TRBJ1-5; D gene: TRBD1; V gene: TRBV19; CDR3 DNA: TGTGCCAGTAGCCCACAGGGGTCGAGCAATCAGCCCCAGCATTTT; CDR3 protein: CASSPQGSSNQPQHF
J gene: TRBJ2-3; D gene: TRBD1; V gene: TRBV28; CDR3 DNA: TGTGCCAGCAGGGGAGGGACAGGGCCAGATACGCAGTATTTT; CDR3 protein: CASRGGTGPDTQYF
J gene: TRBJ1-2; D gene: TRBD1; V gene: TRBV11-2; CDR3 DNA: TGTGCCAGCAGCAGGGACAGGCCCGCTAACTATGGCTACACCTTC; CDR3 protein: CASSRDRPANYGYTF
J gene: TRBJ2-7; D gene: -; V gene: TRBV2; CDR3 DNA: TGTGCCAGCAGTGCCGGTTCTTCATACGAGCAGTACTTC; CDR3 protein: CASSAGSSYEQYF
J gene: TRBJ2-3; D gene: TRBD1; V gene: TRBV30; CDR3 DNA: TGTGCCTGGAGCGTCGGGACAGGGAGCACAGATACGCAGTATTTT; CDR3 protein: CAWSVGTGSTDTQYF
J gene: TRBJ1-6; D gene: TRBD1; V gene: TRBV28; CDR3 DNA: TGTGCCAGCAGTTGGGGTCAGGGGGCGGGTAATTCACCCCTCCACTTT; CDR3 protein: CASSWGQGAGNSPLHF
J gene: TRBJ2-1; D gene: TRBD1; V gene: TRBV18; CDR3 DNA: TGTGCCAGCTCACCCCGGGACAGGGGGTGGCAGTTCTTC; CDR3 protein: CASSPRDRGWQFF
J gene: TRBJ1-1; D gene: -; V gene: TRBV19; CDR3 DNA: TGTGCCAGTCGAGCGGACAGCCTCACTGAAGCTTTCTTT; CDR3 protein: CASRADSLTEAFF
J gene: TRBJ2-1; D gene: -; V gene: TRBV7-9; CDR3 DNA: TGTGCCAGCAGACCTAGTGGTAATGAGCAGTTCTTC; CDR3 protein: CASRPSGNEQFF
J gene: TRBJ2-1; D gene: TRBD1; V gene: TRBV27; CDR3 DNA: TGTGCCAGCAGTTTGCAGGGGGCACATGAGCAGTTCTTC; CDR3 protein: CASSLQGAHEQFF
J gene: TRBJ2-1; D gene: -; V gene: TRBV18; CDR3 DNA: TGTGCCAGCTCACCACCGTACGGGGGCTCCTACAATGAGCAGTTCTTC; CDR3 protein: CASSPPYGGSYNEQFF
J gene: TRBJ2-4; D gene: TRBD2; V gene: TRBV5-4; CDR3 DNA: TGTGCCAGCAGAAGGGCCGGGGGGAAAAACATTCAGTACTTC; CDR3 protein: CASRRAGGKNIQYF
J gene: TRBJ2-2; D gene: -; V gene: TRBV15; CDR3 DNA: TGTGCCACCAGCAGAATCTCCGGGATCGATACCACCGGGGAGCTGTTTTTT; CDR3 protein: CATSRISGIDTTGELFF
J gene: TRBJ1-2; D gene: TRBD1; V gene: TRBV6-5; CDR3 DNA: TGTGCCAGCACCCGGGACAGGGAGATCTATGGCTACACCTTC; CDR3 protein: CASTRDREIYGYTF
J gene: TRBJ1-1; D gene: -; V gene: TRBV30; CDR3 DNA: TGTGCCTGGAGTGTACGAGGAGGCACTGAAGCTTTCTTT; CDR3 protein: CAWSVRGGTEAFF